These 12 T cell receptor beta chains were all obtained from the same sample, sequenced in a study of T cell responses to AZD1222 COVID-19 vaccine. Profiled with immunoSEQ multiplex PCR; TCRdb holds only in-frame clones, not every one. Here the sample spans 70,000 or so clones, around nine tenths being singletons. This sample comprised peripheral blood, obtained on day 0 of AZD1222 vaccination. The origin of the receptors is an adult in good health.

The chain has TRBV29-1 and TRBJ2-3; D is undetermined. This CDR3 comprises 12 residues. V was pared by 2 bases and J by 3 bases, with 6 bases between. Germline CDR1 and CDR2: SQVTM and ANQGSEA. CDR3 nucleotide sequence: TGCAGCGTTGAACGCAGTACAGATACGCAGTATTTT. Translated: CSVERSTDTQYF.

This chain links TRBV9 with TRBJ1-1, with D unresolved. V was trimmed by 3 bases and J by 6 bases, leaving 15 bases between them. The CDR3 sequence is 14 residues long. CDR1 and CDR2 from the germline V gene are SGDLS and YYNGEE. CDR3 sequence (DNA): TGTGCCAGCAGCGCCGGGCGGGGAGTAGCTGAAGCTTTCTTT. Protein sequence: CASSAGRGVAEAFF.

The rearrangement joins TRBV6-1 to TRBJ2-7; D possibly matches TRBD1 or TRBD2 (5 bases each). Trimming left V 2 bases short and J 6 bases short, with 11 bases between. Germline lookup yields CDR1 MNHNS and CDR2 SASEGT. There are 13 residues in the CDR3. CDR3 sequence reads: CASSEPQGREQYF. CDR3 DNA: TGTGCCAGCAGTGAACCGCAGGGACGCGAGCAGTACTTC.

The V call is TRBV30, the J call TRBJ1-2; 10 nucleotides match TRBD1. Germline V gene sequence: CDR1 GTSNPN, CDR2 SVGIG (reference sequence). This CDR3 has 15 residues. The junction had 8 bases not matched to a gene; V was cut back by 3 bases and J by 4 bases. CDR3 loop: CAWRERDRGGYGYTF. CDR3 DNA: TGTGCCTGGAGGGAAAGGGACAGGGGAGGCTATGGCTACACCTTC. Full variable domain (missing parts from reference TRBV30 and TRBJ1-2): SQTIHQWPATLVQPVGSPLSLECTVEGTSNPNLYWYRQAAGRGLQLLFYSVGIGQISSEVPQNLSASRPQDRQFILSSKKLLLSDSGFYLCAWRERDRGGYGYTFGSGTRLTVV.

This clone was counted between two and nine times. At one boundary the junction diverges from the germline segment, which might be a read error. The chain couples TRBV7-7 to TRBJ1-5; no firm D call. Germline V CDR1 and CDR2: SSHAT, FNYEAQ (reference sequence). The CDR3 has 15 amino acids. The CDR3 sequence: CASRYGRPKDQPQHF. CDR3 in DNA: TGTGCTAGCAGATACGGGCGGCCGAAAGATCAGCCCCAGCATTTT.

The CDR3 here is CSVVPRGTYNEQFF. The CDR3 DNA reads TGCAGCGTTGTTCCAAGGGGGACCTACAATGAGCAGTTCTTC. This chain joins TRBV29-1 and TRBJ2-1; tentative D call: TRBD1 (6 bases). Trimming cost V 4 bases and J 2 bases, with 12 bases left between them. Looked up from germline, CDR1 is SQVTM and CDR2 is ANQGSEA. The CDR3 length is 14 residues.

This chain links TRBV3-1 (or the pseudogene TRBV3-2) with TRBJ1-6; 8 bases are shared with TRBD1. Trimming at V came to 4 bases and at J to 7 bases, leaving 3 bases not matched to a gene. Germline assignment: CDR1 LGHDT and CDR2 YNNKEL (reference sequence). The CDR3 contains 14 residues. The CDR3 nucleotides read TGTGCCAGCAGCCGAGGACAGGGAAATTCACCCCTCCACTTT. It is translated as CASSRGQGNSPLHF.

This clone has just one count. V and J are TRBV19 and TRBJ1-1; D might be TRBD1 (5 bases). The germline V gene encodes CDR1 LNHDA and CDR2 SQIVND (reference sequence). V was trimmed by 2 bases and J by 4 bases, leaving 11 bases between them. The CDR3 has 14 residues. The DNA of the CDR3 is TGTGCCAGTAGTATACCTGGGGGAGGCACTGAAGCTTTCTTT. It specifies CASSIPGGGTEAFF.

This clone was seen a single time. The rearrangement joins TRBV4-1 to TRBJ2-7, with TRBD1 identical over 9 bases. The J segment lost 3 bases and the V segment lost 3 bases, leaving 3 bases of the junction unmatched. CDR3 length: 14 residues. CDR1 and CDR2 from the germline V gene are MGHRA and YSYEKL. The CDR3: CASSHPGQGYEQYF. The CDR3 DNA is TGCGCCAGCAGCCACCCGGGACAGGGCTACGAGCAGTACTTC.

V usage is TRBV11-2 and J usage is TRBJ1-1, with a possible D match to TRBD1 (6 bases). The CDR3 totals 13 residues. The ends were cut back, 5 bases at V and 4 bases at J, with 11 bases in the middle. Germline loops: CDR1 SGHAT, CDR2 FQNNGV. This CDR3 reads CASSPGRGTEAFF. The CDR3 DNA follows: TGTGCCAGCAGCCCAGGCAGGGGCACTGAAGCTTTCTTT.

This clone was observed a handful of times. The J gene is TRBJ1-4, the V gene TRBV12-5, with TRBD1 identical over 8 bases. The CDR3 totals 18 residues. Germline V CDR1 and CDR2: LGHNT, FRNRAP. V was clipped by 1 base and J by 0 bases; unmatched bases: 7. CDR3 sequence (DNA): TGTGCTAGTGGTTTGGCGGACAGGGAGGCTGCAACTAATGAAAAACTGTTTTTT. This codes for CASGLADREAATNEKLFF.

The chain is built from TRBV4-2 and TRBJ2-5; a possible D gene is TRBD1 (6 bases). Trimming removed 0 bases from V and 6 bases from J, with 14 bases in between. The germline V gene encodes CDR1 LGHNA and CDR2 YNFKEQ. The CDR3 contains 15 residues. This CDR3 reads CASSQERGTAKTQYF. The CDR3, as DNA: TGTGCCAGCAGCCAAGAGAGGGGGACGGCAAAGACCCAGTACTTC.